These 9 T cell receptor beta chains were sequenced from one sample in a study of CXCR4 blockade with PD-1 therapy in pancreatic cancer. The data were produced by immunoSEQ multiplex PCR, yet TCRdb's version contains in-frame clones alone and is incomplete. The sample holds several hundred clones; approximately 30% are singletons and the top ten take approximately 14%. Sequenced input: tumor tissue. All receptors come from a human donor with pancreatic ductal adenocarcinoma.

This chain joins TRBV19 and TRBJ1-2; D gene uncertain. Germline loops: CDR1 LNHDA, CDR2 SQIVND (reference sequence). Between the trimmed V and J ends, which lost 6 bases and 6 bases, there was a span of 14 bases. CDR3 length: 13 amino acids. DNA of the CDR3: TGTGCCAGTAGCCTTGGGGTAGTTGATGGCTACACCTTC. It translates to CASSLGVVDGYTF.

The chain carries TRBV15 and TRBJ2-5, with 8 bases matching TRBD1. J was trimmed by 4 bases and V by 4 bases; bases with no gene match: 5. CDR1 and CDR2 from the germline V gene are LNHNV and YYDKDF (reference sequence). CDR3 length equals 14 residues. The CDR3 DNA reads TGTGCCACCAGCAAGAGCAGGGGGCGAGAGACCCAGTACTTC. This sequence encodes CATSKSRGRETQYF.

This clone is termed large (0.1 to 1%). The chain uses TRBV11-3 and TRBJ2-1, with D unresolved. V was trimmed by 3 bases and J by 4 bases, leaving 10 bases between them. Germline V lookup: CDR1 SGHNT, CDR2 YENEEA. This CDR3 has 14 residues. CDR3: CASSLGLEYNEQFF. As DNA, the CDR3 is TGTGCCAGCAGCTTGGGGTTAGAATACAATGAGCAGTTCTTC.

In its sample, this clone ranks as medium-sized. The CDR3 loop is CASTKGVYSGANVLTF. The CDR3, as DNA: TGTGCCAGCACTAAAGGGGTCTACTCTGGGGCCAACGTCCTGACTTTC. The V call is TRBV11-3, the J call TRBJ2-6; perhaps TRBD1 as D (5 bases). Germline CDR1 SGHNT, CDR2 YENEEA. V was pared by 7 bases and J by 0 bases, with 13 bases between. This CDR3 has 16 residues.

There are a few counts of this clone. CDR3 amino acids: CASRRLAGAPLDTQYF. The CDR3 DNA reads TGTGCCAGCAGAAGACTAGCGGGGGCTCCTTTGGATACGCAGTATTTT. The chain combines TRBV6-8 with TRBJ2-3, with 12 positions matching TRBD2. The CDR3 runs 16 residues. From germline, CDR1 is MNHGY and CDR2 SAAAGT. V shed 6 bases, J shed 6 bases, and the junction held 10 bases outside the gene matches.

This chain joins TRBV18 and TRBJ2-7; 8 nucleotides agree with TRBD1. CDR3 length: 13 residues. V lost 4 bases to trimming and J lost 4 bases; unmatched junction nucleotides: 3. CDR1 and CDR2 (germline): KGHSH, LQKENI. The CDR3 bases are TGTGCCAGCTCACGGGGACAGGTTTACGAGCAGTACTTC. Translating it yields CASSRGQVYEQYF.

The J gene is TRBJ2-1, the V gene TRBV19, with D hard to call. CDR3 length: 17 amino acids. Germline V gives CDR1 LNHDA, CDR2 SQIVND (reference sequence). V was clipped by 3 bases and J by 4 bases, with 19 bases between them. The CDR3 region is CASSIGLLSRKYNEQFF. For the CDR3, the DNA is TGTGCCAGTAGTATTGGGCTCCTCTCACGAAAATACAATGAGCAGTTCTTC.

CDR3 coding DNA: TGCAGCGTGGTCCCGGGACAGGTGGGAGGGTCCTACGAGCAGTACTTC. It translates to CSVVPGQVGGSYEQYF. The rearrangement links TRBV29-1 to TRBJ2-7, with D maybe TRBD1 (8 bases). This CDR3 contains 16 residues. Germline V gives CDR1 SQVTM, CDR2 ANQGSEA. The germline V and J ends were trimmed by 6 bases and 1 base, with 22 bases remaining between them.

This clone was seen a few times. The V gene is TRBV2, the J gene TRBJ2-1; 8 bases are a match to TRBD1. V lost 4 bases, J lost 3 bases, and 2 bases stayed unmatched. Per germline, CDR1 SNHLY and CDR2 FYNNEI. This CDR3 is built from 14 residues. As DNA, the CDR3 is TGTGCCAGCAGTGGTGACAGGGGCTACAATGAGCAGTTCTTC. Translated, it gives CASSGDRGYNEQFF.